A selection of T cell receptor beta chains follows, all from one sample in a study of T cells in localized non-small cell lung cancer. The data were produced by immunoSEQ multiplex PCR, yet TCRdb's version contains in-frame clones alone and is incomplete. The sample has about 19,000 clones, roughly nine tenths seen once. This specimen consisted of peripheral blood, obtained before any cancer treatment. All receptors derive from a woman aged 40-70 years with stage I lung adenocarcinoma. CDR3s leave out the opening cysteine and the closing phenylalanine or tryptophan. Each record gives: J gene, V gene, clone size, CDR3 protein. Rows give clone size only sometimes, using once, few, many, or a class for an expanded clone.

TRBJ1-4	TRBV28	once	ASSTHQNEKLF
TRBJ2-7	TRBV11-3	NA	ASSSPAGTGRIYEQY
TRBJ2-5	TRBV5-1	NA	ASSLTSGQETQY
TRBJ2-7	TRBV6-5	NA	ASSRDGTSDYEQY
TRBJ1-3	TRBV4-2	NA	ASRTDSGNTIY
TRBJ2-3	TRBV6-1	NA	ASREATDTQY
TRBJ2-7	TRBV2	NA	ASSAVREQY
TRBJ2-7	TRBV11-2	NA	ASSLELGRYEQY
TRBJ1-3	TRBV9	few	ASSAAPGNTIY
TRBJ1-3	TRBV7-2	NA	ASSFEGFSGNTIY
TRBJ2-7	TRBV29-1	NA	SVEGGDYEQY
TRBJ2-1	TRBV4-3	few	ASSQGAGGSYNEQF
TRBJ1-1	TRBV7-2	once	ASSLTPLGGRASNTEAF
TRBJ2-7	TRBV2	NA	ASSGTGTVTYEQY
TRBJ1-1	TRBV18	NA	ASSISRDRPREAF
TRBJ2-4	TRBV7-9	few	ASSLRGAKNIQY
TRBJ2-3	TRBV10-1	NA	ASSWASGSADTQY
TRBJ2-2	TRBV11-3	NA	ASRLGLGETGELF
TRBJ2-5	TRBV6-1	NA	ASIRAGRGETQY
TRBJ1-6	TRBV9	few	ASSVGQGNSPLH
TRBJ1-3	TRBV28	once	ASGSSGNTIY
TRBJ2-7	TRBV10-3	NA	AIRGADDSYEQY
TRBJ2-6	TRBV19	NA	ASSSSFNVLT
TRBJ2-3	TRBV5-1	NA	ASSSSGGVDTQY
TRBJ1-1	TRBV19	NA	ASMVGQNTEAF
TRBJ2-4	TRBV5-1	NA	ASSAQGAGKNIQY
TRBJ2-7	TRBV6-1	NA	ASSELGFHEQY
TRBJ1-1	TRBV7-2	NA	ASSFGTANTEAF
TRBJ2-1	TRBV11-3	once	ATAYGPDNEQF
TRBJ2-1	TRBV19	NA	ASSIRTGGYNEQF
TRBJ2-1	TRBV28	NA	ASSSGQPGNEQF
TRBJ1-4	TRBV2	NA	ASISGTGSTKLF
TRBJ1-5	TRBV6-1	NA	ASNPTGVRNQPQH
TRBJ2-1	TRBV19	NA	ASSRPPTSGHNEQF
TRBJ1-5	TRBV6-5	NA	ASSYSGVADQPQH
TRBJ2-1	TRBV29-1	NA	SVEPSGSSDEQF
TRBJ1-2	TRBV28	NA	ASSLDRGAYGYT
TRBJ1-2	TRBV2	NA	ASSQRRGRYGYT
TRBJ2-5	TRBV6-6	NA	ASSSGGYQETQY
TRBJ1-2	TRBV5-1	few	ASSLGSGKGYGYT
TRBJ1-1	TRBV7-3	NA	ASRQQENTEAF
TRBJ1-6	TRBV6-5	NA	ASSLPEGAGSPLH
TRBJ1-3	TRBV14	NA	ASSQRGNLGNTIY
TRBJ1-3	TRBV27	NA	ASSSDRRLNTIY
TRBJ2-2	TRBV10-1	NA	ASSGTLEPTGELF
TRBJ2-5	TRBV29-1	NA	SVAASQETQY
TRBJ1-5	TRBV2	NA	ASSGSNQPQH
TRBJ1-3	TRBV10-3	NA	ATRPDGSSSGNTIY
TRBJ2-7	TRBV5-1	NA	ASSGGQGTPYEQY
TRBJ2-6	TRBV2	NA	ASSGLAGTSGGANVLT
TRBJ1-5	TRBV30	once	AWTKGLQANQPQH
TRBJ2-2	TRBV25-1	NA	ASTQTGTATGELF
TRBJ1-2	TRBV28	NA	ASTLSETGAGYT
TRBJ1-4	TRBV7-2	NA	ASSLMGVTGEKLF